Below, 29 T cell receptor beta chains from the same sample are listed, as sequenced in a study of a mutant IDH1 vaccine in newly diagnosed glioma. Generated by immunoSEQ multiplex PCR, the TCRdb table keeps only in-frame clones and is missing some. The table records around 27,000 clones, over 75% of them present only once. Their antigens remain unidentified. As to time point: week 11, during vaccination. Topical imiquimod accompanied each vaccine dose, which consisted of 300 ug of mutant IDH1 20-mer peptide. The sample consisted of PBMCs, taken from a glioma patient whose treatment included an IDH1 peptide vaccine. The origin of the receptors is a woman under 30 with glioma.

This chain links TRBV27 with TRBJ2-1, with TRBD1 as a possible D gene (6 bases). Trimming shortened V by 5 bases and J by 8 bases, and 19 bases separated the two germline ends. The CDR3 extends over 15 amino acids. CDR1 and CDR2 (germline): MNHEY, SMNVEV (reference sequence). CDR3 coding DNA: TGTGCCAGCAGTACGTTTGGCAGGGGAGTCGATGAGCAGTTCTTC. This gives the protein CASSTFGRGVDEQFF.

The J gene is TRBJ1-2, the V gene TRBV28; TRBD1 agrees at 12 bases. CDR3 length: 15 residues. V trimming: 5 bases; J trimming: 7 bases; junction bases outside the gene matches: 8. CDR1 is MDHEN and CDR2 is SYDVKM in the germline V gene. The chain's CDR3 is CASSGDRGLSGGYTF. The CDR3 coding sequence is TGTGCCAGCAGTGGGGACAGGGGGCTCAGTGGTGGCTACACCTTC.

A few counts support this clone. This chain connects TRBV29-1 to TRBJ1-1, with a tentative D call TRBD1 (5 bases). The CDR3 length is 14 residues. V gave up 6 bases and J gave up 4 bases, with 18 bases separating them. Looked up from germline, CDR1 is SQVTM and CDR2 is ANQGSEA. DNA for the CDR3: TGCAGCGTGAGGCCGGGACCTGGGGGCACTGAAGCTTTCTTT. Its translation: CSVRPGPGGTEAFF.

This chain connects TRBV4-1 to TRBJ2-3; a weak D match, TRBD1 (6 bases). Trimming pared 0 bases from V and 5 bases from J, leaving 12 bases between. Per germline, CDR1 MGHRA and CDR2 YSYEKL. The CDR3 runs to 15 residues. CDR3 loop: CASSQDRGALDTQYF. The CDR3 bases are TGCGCCAGCAGCCAAGACAGGGGTGCTTTAGATACGCAGTATTTT.

This chain links TRBV5-4 with TRBJ1-4, with D tentatively TRBD1 (5 bases). The CDR3 spans 16 residues. CDR1 is SGHNT and CDR2 is YYREEE in the germline V gene (reference sequence). Deletions cut 4 bases from V and 6 bases from J, with 19 bases between. CDR3 in DNA: TGTGCCAGCAGCCCGGGGGGGACCCTCACGGATGAAAAACTGTTTTTT. Its protein product is CASSPGGTLTDEKLFF.

V usage is TRBV6-5 and J usage is TRBJ1-4, with no clear D. CDR1 is MNHEY, CDR2 SVGAGI, per germline. This CDR3 spans 15 amino acids. The V end was cut by 9 bases, the J end by 8 bases, with 22 bases between. The CDR3 nucleotides are TGTGCCAGTAGTAAGGGTGCCGTTTCCGGAGAAAAACTGTTTTTT. Its protein is CASSKGAVSGEKLFF.

The rearrangement links TRBV4-1 to TRBJ2-1; D is ambiguous. V lost 0 bases and J lost 8, with 8 bases in between. CDR3 length: 13 amino acids. In germline, CDR1 is MGHRA, CDR2 YSYEKL. The CDR3 DNA reads as TGCGCCAGCAGCCAAGATTGGGAAGATGAGCAGTTCTTC. It translates to CASSQDWEDEQFF.

The chain carries TRBV4-2 and TRBJ1-5; D is unclear. CDR1 is LGHNA and CDR2 is YNFKEQ in the germline V gene. V was clipped by 0 bases and J by 0 bases, with 3 bases between them. This CDR3 spans 14 amino acids. DNA of the CDR3: TGTGCCAGCAGCCAAGATTATAGCAATCAGCCCCAGCATTTT. This codes for CASSQDYSNQPQHF.

The CDR3 is CASSIDLFGASGNTIYF. CDR3 in DNA: TGTGCCAGTAGTATAGATCTTTTTGGTGCCTCTGGAAACACCATATATTTT. V usage is TRBV19 and J usage is TRBJ1-3; D remains unclear. There are 17 residues in the CDR3. CDR1 is LNHDA, CDR2 SQIVND, per germline (reference sequence). Between the trimmed V and J ends, which lost 0 bases and 0 bases, there was a span of 12 bases.

This chain links TRBV11-3 with TRBJ1-1; D possibly corresponds to TRBD1 (6 bases). This CDR3 region has 15 residues. The germline gives CDR1 SGHNT, CDR2 YENEEA. V was trimmed by 7 bases and J by 0 bases, leaving 15 bases between them. The CDR3 sequence: CASTTGSRLNTEAFF. In DNA, the CDR3 is TGTGCCAGCACCACAGGGTCGAGATTGAACACTGAAGCTTTCTTT.

The chain is built from TRBV7-6 and TRBJ2-7; perhaps TRBD1 as D (5 bases). Between the trimmed V and J ends, which lost 3 bases and 2 bases, there was a span of 11 bases. The CDR3 totals 14 residues. Germline V lookup: CDR1 SGHVS, CDR2 FNYEAQ. The CDR3 DNA reads TGTGCCAGCAGCTTTTCAGGGCGTACCTACGAGCAGTACTTC. Translation: CASSFSGRTYEQYF.

The chain recombines TRBV7-2 with TRBJ2-7, with 8 bases that match TRBD2. Germline loops: CDR1 SGHTA, CDR2 FQGNSA. V lost 5 bases and J lost 2; bases outside the gene matches: 20. This CDR3 is built from 19 residues. Here the CDR3 DNA reads TGTGCCAGCAGCGTGGCCCCAACTAGCGGAAACTCGATTACCTACGAGCAGTACTTC. Amino acids: CASSVAPTSGNSITYEQYF. The variable domain in full, completed from reference TRBV7-2 and TRBJ2-7, reads GAGVSQSPSNKVTEKGKDVELRCDPISGHTALYWYRQSLGQGLEFLIYFQGNSAPDKSGLPSDRFSAERTGGSVSTLTIQRTQQEDSAVYLCASSVAPTSGNSITYEQYFGPGTRLTVT.

The chain joins TRBV6-1 to TRBJ1-1, with D perhaps TRBD1 (5 bases). The CDR3 loop spans 14 amino acids. The ends were cut back, 3 bases at V and 5 bases at J, with 13 bases in the middle. CDR1 and CDR2 from the germline V gene are MNHNS and SASEGT. The DNA for the CDR3 is TGTGCCAGCAGTGAGGAGAGGTGGGGGACTGAAGCTTTCTTT. Its protein product is CASSEERWGTEAFF.

This rearrangement joins TRBV15 to TRBJ1-2, with TRBD1 as a possible D gene (6 bases). The ends were cut back, 0 bases at V and 5 bases at J, with 13 bases in the middle. Germline values: CDR1 LNHNV, CDR2 YYDKDF (reference sequence). The CDR3 is 15 residues long. This CDR3 reads CATSRDRQVVYGYTF. CDR3 coding DNA: TGTGCCACCAGCAGAGATCGACAGGTCGTGTATGGCTACACCTTC.

V gene TRBV4-2 combines with J gene TRBJ1-2, with a possible D match to TRBD1 (5 bases). With 2 bases removed from V and 1 base from J, the gap between germline ends came to 14 bases. Looked up from germline, CDR1 is LGHNA and CDR2 is YNFKEQ. The CDR3 has 16 amino acids. The CDR3 is CASSQTGGAFNYGYTF. As DNA, the CDR3 is TGTGCCAGCAGCCAAACGGGGGGTGCCTTTAACTATGGCTACACCTTC.

The rearrangement links TRBV6-1 to TRBJ2-1; D possibly corresponds to TRBD1 (5 bases). Deletions cut 1 base from V and 10 bases from J, with 8 bases between. The germline V gene encodes CDR1 MNHNS and CDR2 SASEGT. This CDR3 is built from 12 residues. CDR3 in amino acids: CASSEDRWEQFF. CDR3 nucleotide sequence: TGTGCCAGCAGTGAAGACAGGTGGGAGCAGTTCTTC.

The chain combines TRBV7-9 with TRBJ1-4, with D unclear. Trimming cost V 6 bases and J 7 bases, with 18 bases left between them. CDR1 and CDR2 (germline): SEHNR, FQNEAQ (reference sequence). The CDR3 length is 15 residues. CDR3 coding DNA: TGTGCCAGCAGTTATACTACCGGGTATGGTGAAAAACTGTTTTTT. Protein sequence: CASSYTTGYGEKLFF.

V usage is TRBV7-2 and J usage is TRBJ2-7; no reliable D call. The germline V gene encodes CDR1 SGHTA and CDR2 FQGNSA. There are 14 residues in the CDR3. Deletions cut 2 bases from V and 1 base from J, with 9 bases between. The CDR3 sequence: CASSLRQSSYEQYF. CDR3 bases: TGTGCCAGCAGCTTACGTCAGAGTTCCTACGAGCAGTACTTC.

Written as DNA, the CDR3 is TGTGCCAGCAGCTTACGGGACAGTGGGGGGCCCCAGCATTTT. Translated: CASSLRDSGGPQHF. The chain couples TRBV7-8 to TRBJ1-5; 7 bases are a match to TRBD1. CDR1 and CDR2 (germline): SGHVS, FQNEAQ. With 2 bases clipped from V and 9 bases from J, the junction kept 7 bases outside the gene matches. The CDR3 runs to 14 residues.

The chain combines TRBV29-1 with TRBJ2-3, with D perhaps TRBD2 (5 bases). This CDR3 spans 13 amino acids. The ends were cut back, 3 bases at V and 4 bases at J, with 11 bases in the middle. Germline CDR1 and CDR2: SQVTM and ANQGSEA. The CDR3 here is CSVEPGNADTQYF. The CDR3 coding sequence is TGCAGCGTTGAGCCCGGGAACGCAGATACGCAGTATTTT.

The chain employs TRBV7-6 and TRBJ2-4; the match to TRBD2 covers 8 bases. The CDR3 has 14 residues. V dropped 1 base and J dropped 10; count of bases not matched to a gene: 6. Per the germline V gene, CDR1 is SGHVS and CDR2 is FNYEAQ. The CDR3 bases are TGTGCCAGCAGCTTAGGACTAGCGTTTTCTATTCAGTACTTC. It codes for CASSLGLAFSIQYF. The whole variable domain, filled in from reference TRBV7-6 and TRBJ2-4, reads GAGVSQSPRYKVTKRGQDVALRCDPISGHVSLYWYRQALGQGPEFLTYFNYEAQQDKSGLPNDRFSAERPEGSISTLTIQRTEQRDSAMYRCASSLGLAFSIQYFGAGTRLSVL.

This rearrangement joins TRBV1 to TRBJ2-3. TRBV1 is described as a pseudogene. This CDR3 contains 19 residues. DNA for the CDR3: TGCACCAGCAGCCAAGATGTAGGGTTACTATGCCCTCTCACAGATACGCAGTATTTT. Its translation: CTSSQDVGLLCPLTDTQYF.

This clone was detected a few times. The chain recombines TRBV19 with TRBJ1-5, with TRBD1 as a possible D gene (6 bases). Trimming removed 7 bases at V and 1 base at J, with 14 bases between. Germline CDR1 and CDR2: LNHDA and SQIVND (reference sequence). The CDR3 totals 15 residues. As DNA, the CDR3 is TGTGCCAGTACTAAGGACAGACTAAGCAATCAGCCCCAGCATTTT. Translated: CASTKDRLSNQPQHF.

The rearrangement links TRBV30 to TRBJ1-1; tentative D call: TRBD1 (5 bases). Germline CDR1 is GTSNPN and CDR2 is SVGIG (reference sequence). Trimming took off 1 base at V and 1 base at J, with 10 bases between the two ends. There are 14 residues in the CDR3. CDR3 protein: CAWSANTGNTEAFF. In DNA, the CDR3 is TGTGCCTGGAGTGCGAATACAGGGAACACTGAAGCTTTCTTT.

The gene calls are TRBV7-2 and TRBJ1-5; D gene unclear. The CDR3 covers 15 residues. Germline CDR1 and CDR2: SGHTA and FQGNSA. The V gene lost 3 bases and the J gene lost 7 bases, with 16 bases spanning the gap. The CDR3 spells CASSLGGWLFQPQHF. The DNA for the CDR3 is TGTGCCAGCAGCTTGGGTGGATGGCTTTTCCAGCCCCAGCATTTT.

The chain links TRBV19 to TRBJ2-1; D gene unclear. The germline CDR1 and CDR2 sequences are LNHDA and SQIVND (reference sequence). This CDR3 contains 12 residues. Trimming pared 4 bases from V and 5 bases from J, leaving 6 bases between. The CDR3 DNA follows: TGTGCCAGTAGTACCCTTAACAATGAGCAGTTCTTC. Translating it yields CASSTLNNEQFF.

J is TRBJ2-7 and V is TRBV6-1; a weak D match, TRBD2 (5 bases). Germline V gene data show CDR1 as MNHNS and CDR2 as SASEGT. Trimming left V 2 bases short and J 0 bases short, with 8 bases between. The CDR3 length is 14 residues. As DNA, the CDR3 is TGTGCCAGCAGTGAACTGGGGAGCTCCTACGAGCAGTACTTC. Translating it yields CASSELGSSYEQYF.

The chain has TRBV25-1 and TRBJ1-2, with D uncertain. Per the germline V gene, CDR1 is MGHDK and CDR2 is SYGVNS. CDR3 length equals 11 residues. V was clipped by 6 bases and J by 2 bases, with 4 bases between them. CDR3 in amino acids: CASRGNYGYTF. The CDR3 region has the DNA TGTGCCAGCAGGGGGAACTATGGCTACACCTTC.

This clone was observed once. The rearrangement uses TRBV9 and TRBJ2-5, with D possibly matching TRBD2 (6 bases). Germline V gene lookup returns CDR1 SGDLS and CDR2 YYNGEE. There are 13 residues in the CDR3. The ends were cut back, 4 bases at V and 5 bases at J, with 12 bases in the middle. The CDR3 nucleotides are TGTGCCAGCAGCCCCGGGGGTTGGGAGACCCAGTACTTC. Translated: CASSPGGWETQYF.